This T cell receptor (beta chain) was sequenced during a study of CD8 T cells in ankylosing spondylitis. Notes on this clonotype: Antigen unknown.

The V gene's germline CDR1 is LGHNA and CDR2 YSLEER. This CDR3 is 15 amino acids long. With 2 bases clipped from V and 3 bases from J, the junction kept 7 bases outside the gene matches. TCRdb analysed the 5' RACE reads with MiXCR anew, one entry per CDR3 protein. The data show some 300,000 distinct CDR3 sequences, more than 20% seen once. Points from the study as a whole: It was reported that disease-linked clones were significantly enriched in matched ankylosing spondylitis synovial fluid. Prior literature has documented some motif variants in synovial fluid and blood from reactive arthritis. What seemed typical of ankylosing spondylitis blood was a TCR beta motif built from eight highly homologous variants.

The source of this sequence is a female donor with ankylosing spondylitis or in good health (not recorded which). The V call is TRBV4-3, the J call TRBJ2-7, with 7 bases that match TRBD1. Sequencing input: blood, either unsorted or a sorted T cell fraction (not recorded which). The CDR3 loop reads CASSQSPGTVYEQYF. As DNA, the CDR3 is TGCGCCAGCAGCCAATCCCCCGGGACAGTCTACGAGCAGTACTTC.